The clone carrying this T cell receptor beta chain was counted only a few times. The target antigen is unknown. The germline V and J ends were trimmed by 4 bases and 2 bases, with 13 bases remaining between them. This CDR3 spans 14 amino acids. Germline V gene sequence: CDR1 SGDLS, CDR2 YYNGEE. The TCR beta cDNA libraries carried unique molecular identifiers. TCRdb passed the PCR reads through MiXCR, listing each CDR3 protein once. The data hold 150,000 to 200,000 distinct CDR3 sequences, with around 36% observed a single time. The sample belongs to a study of post-analysis software for immune sequencing data. Overall study results and limits: Patients showed TRBV5-6, TRBV5-1 and TRBV20-1 among 4 or 5 TRBV segments more frequent than in controls.

The TCR sequence derives from a girl aged 5 to 17 with multiple sclerosis. The sample was blood, taken after autologous hematopoietic stem cell transplantation. This chain joins TRBV9 and TRBJ2-7; D not resolved. The CDR3 sequence is CASSLGTEPYEQYF. Written as DNA, the CDR3 is TGTGCCAGCAGCCTCGGTACAGAGCCCTACGAGCAGTACTTC.